The 10 T cell receptor beta chains given below trace back to one sample, sequenced in a study of blood T cell repertoires in COVID-19. Method: immunoSEQ multiplex PCR; TCRdb's copy keeps in-frame clones and lacks some. This sample carries under 95,000 clones, around 81% of them seen once, and the ten largest clones take 2% to 2.5%. Sequencing input: peripheral blood. Receptors were obtained from a woman between 70 and 85 years old with acute or convalescent COVID-19.

The chain couples TRBV11-1 to TRBJ2-3, with D unclear. Germline assignment: CDR1 SGHAT and CDR2 FQDESV (reference sequence). V lost 2 bases, J lost 0 bases, and 3 bases lay in between. The CDR3 is made up of 13 amino acids. This CDR3 reads CASSLLSTDTQYF. As DNA, the CDR3 is TGTGCCAGCAGCTTACTGAGCACAGATACGCAGTATTTT.

The chain recombines TRBV9 with TRBJ2-3; the match to TRBD2 covers 9 bases. Looked up from germline, CDR1 is SGDLS and CDR2 is YYNGEE. The CDR3 loop spans 16 amino acids. With 0 bases clipped from V and 2 bases from J, the junction kept 4 bases outside the gene matches. CDR3 DNA: TGTGCCAGCAGCGTAGGACCTAGCGGGACCACAGATACGCAGTATTTT. Translated, it gives CASSVGPSGTTDTQYF.

The V and J genes are TRBV5-6 and TRBJ1-6, with D unclear. Germline V gives CDR1 SGHDT, CDR2 YYEEEE. This CDR3 spans 13 amino acids. Deletions cut 0 bases from V and 8 bases from J, with 6 bases between. CDR3 sequence (DNA): TGTGCCAGCAGCTTGGTGGACTATTCACCCCTCCACTTT. Protein sequence: CASSLVDYSPLHF.

V gene TRBV7-9 combines with J gene TRBJ1-1; D possibly corresponds to TRBD1 (5 bases). This CDR3 is built from 14 residues. V lost 5 bases and J 0 bases, leaving 10 bases between the germline ends. Germline V CDR1 and CDR2: SEHNR, FQNEAQ (reference sequence). CDR3 DNA: TGTGCCAGCAGCCCCGACAGCCTGAACACTGAAGCTTTCTTT. Translating it yields CASSPDSLNTEAFF.

This clone has just a few counts. The chain employs TRBV7-9 and TRBJ1-6, with D possibly matching TRBD1 (5 bases). Trimming took off 2 bases at V and 7 bases at J, with 12 bases between the two ends. The CDR3 is made up of 15 amino acids. Per germline, CDR1 SEHNR and CDR2 FQNEAQ (reference sequence). The CDR3 DNA reads TGTGCCAGCAGCTTAATGTCAGGGAAGAATTCACCCCTCCACTTT. Encoded protein: CASSLMSGKNSPLHF.

V gene TRBV2 combines with J gene TRBJ1-4; D possibly corresponds to TRBD1 (6 bases). The CDR3 covers 14 residues. Germline CDR1 and CDR2: SNHLY and FYNNEI. The ends were cut back, 6 bases at V and 8 bases at J, with 16 bases in the middle. The CDR3 sequence: CASSVDSPGEKLFF. The CDR3 DNA is TGTGCCAGCAGCGTGGACAGCCCAGGGGAAAAACTGTTTTTT. Supplemented by reference TRBV2 and TRBJ1-4, the full variable domain reads EPEVTQTPSHQVTQMGQEVILRCVPISNHLYFYWYRQILGQKVEFLVSFYNNEISEKSEIFDDQFSVERPDGSNFTLKIRSTKLEDSAMYFCASSVDSPGEKLFFGSGTQLSVL.

The V gene is TRBV29-1, the J gene TRBJ1-3, with 7 nucleotides matching TRBD1. The CDR3 runs to 13 residues. V dropped 7 bases and J dropped 4; count of bases not matched to a gene: 7. The germline gives CDR1 SQVTM, CDR2 ANQGSEA. The CDR3 DNA is TGCAGCGCGCAAAGGGGGCAGGGAAACACCATATATTTT. Protein: CSAQRGQGNTIYF. Full variable domain (remainder filled in from reference TRBV29-1 and TRBJ1-3): SAVISQKPSRDICQRGTSLTIQCQVDSQVTMMFWYRQQPGQSLTLIATANQGSEATYESGFVIDKFPISRPNLTFSTLTVSNMSPEDSSIYLCSAQRGQGNTIYFGEGSWLTVV.

This chain uses TRBV14 with TRBJ2-1; D is undetermined. Trimming shortened V by 2 bases and J by 10 bases, and 12 bases separated the two germline ends. There are 13 residues in the CDR3. CDR1 is SGHDN, CDR2 FVKESK, per germline. CDR3 sequence reads: CASSQTQNTEQFF. In DNA, the CDR3 is TGTGCCAGCAGCCAAACACAGAATACGGAGCAGTTCTTC.

Worth noting for this clone: Mismatch with germline at one junction end may stem from a read error. The same CDR3 arises from other DNA sequences in this sample as well. The rearrangement links TRBV19 to TRBJ2-6, with a possible D match to TRBD1 (6 bases). Germline V CDR1 and CDR2: LNHDA, SQIVND (reference sequence). The CDR3 consists of 18 residues. The CDR3 sequence is CASQGSRGSNSGANVLTF. CDR3 coding DNA: TGTGCCAGTCAAGGTTCGAGGGGGTCCAATTCTGGGGCCAACGTCCTGACTTTT.

For the CDR3, the DNA is TGTGCCAGCAGCCAAGGACTGGAAAATGAGCAGTTCTTC. As protein: CASSQGLENEQFF. This chain connects TRBV4-2 to TRBJ2-1; D remains unclear. This CDR3 is built from 13 residues. CDR1 and CDR2 from the germline V gene are LGHNA and YNFKEQ. V lost 1 base to trimming and J lost 7 bases, with 8 bases between them.